This T cell receptor (beta chain) was sequenced in a study of human T cells and chemical hapten exposure (dated by TCRdb to 2020 to 2022). A note on the overall study: For sensitization, 2% DPC in acetone was applied to a 2 cm by 2 cm area of upper inner arm skin. In alopecia patients, the study followed how the peripheral blood TCR repertoire changed in vivo over primary and secondary sensitization to diphenylcyclopropenone (DPC), a hapten. Patch testing was done on the upper back using Finn chambers containing 0.01% DPC, and results were scored after 6 days according to International Contact Dermatitis Research Group standards. Throughout the study period of 20 to 25 weeks, patients also received therapeutic DPC doses to the scalp every week. Twenty-nine alopecia patients provided blood for TCR sequencing at one to four time points (pre-sensitization, 2, 6 and 24 weeks). The mostly female patient cohort included alopecia areata with under or over 50% scalp involvement, alopecia totalis and alopecia universalis. Blood samples were taken from patients before sensitization (week 0) and then at 2, 6 and about 24 weeks after DPC sensitization. Libraries were pooled for sequencing, and variation in per-sample TCR yields was attributed mainly to small differences in library volumes within the pool.

Explained via the paper, the time point label denotes: patch test 2, 6 weeks after DPC sensitization. Interpreted using the paper, the treatment or condition label stands for: therapeutic diphenylcyclopropenone sensitization with weekly scalp DPC. At every patch-test visit, the blood draw took place before the patch test was put on. Eligible patients were aged 18 to 70, diagnosed with alopecia, deemed suitable for DPC therapy, and excluded if pregnant. Total RNA was extracted from unfractionated whole blood that had been collected in Tempus Blood RNA tubes. After removal of 8 bases from V and 3 bases from J, the junction retains 7 bases not matched to a gene. CDR1 ENHRY and CDR2 SYGVKD are derived from the germline V gene. Reading from cysteine to phenylalanine, the CDR3 counts 14 amino acids. The CDR3 DNA has 42 bases and is translated from base 1. The method behind the library was RACE. TCRdb names NextSeq 500 as the instrument used. During library preparation, unique molecular identifiers were attached to individual cDNA molecules so that TCRs could be counted in a quantitative, reproducible way. Each blood RNA sample was used to sequence both TCR alpha and TCR beta chains. In the paper's pipeline: Samples had a median of approximately 93,000 TCRs, with a range from roughly 23,224 to 700,000. V, J and CDR3 annotation of the TCR reads was performed with the Decombinator software suite. To make PS versus PT1 abundance plots, every sample was subsampled to the same number of TCRs (28,000). TCRs were defined as expanded if absent before sensitization and observed at least eight times at the 2-week time point. TCRdb itself trimmed the public reads at Q25 with fastp, ran MiXCR and retained productive beta chains. Duplicate CDR3 protein sequences are folded into a single record with the most common DNA and genes. These V and J calls rely on TCRdb rather than the paper's analysis. Present in this sample are 80,000 to 95,000 distinct CDR3 sequences, around a tenth of which were seen just once. The ten largest clones take up 1.6% of the sample.

A remark on this clonotype: Its antigen target is currently unknown. No base qualities exist here, and no much larger clone lies one base off it.

What the work shows at the level of the full study, not this receptor alone: Expanded TCRs formed significantly more large CDR3 similarity clusters than pre-sensitization or healthy control sets, consistent with antigen-driven responses. DPC sensitization did not change how many TCRs were above 1 in 1000 frequency, and no evidence was found of alterations in global repertoire structure. Because all patients had alopecia, a presumed autoimmune disease, the immune response of the patients might differ from that of healthy individuals. After repeated subsampling, changes were observed in the strength of the expansion versus patch-test correlation and in the threshold at which the correlation became significant. Patch test score was positively correlated with the number of PT1 expanded TCRs, with significance at thresholds 8, 16 and 32 but not at 4.

Sequences were derived from whole blood, sampled in connection with sensitization to the hapten diphenylcyclopropenone (DPC). The chain couples TRBV10-3 to TRBJ2-5; 9 middle bases align to TRBD1. The TCR sequence derives from a man between 18 and 35 years old with alopecia areata. Some clones in this sample may be carry-over from other donors' samples. The CDR3 corresponds to CAIGRRQGEETQYF. The nucleotide sequence is TGTGCCATCGGCCGGAGACAGGGGGAAGAGACCCAGTACTTC.